The 10 T cell receptor beta chains below all came from one sample that was sequenced in a study of CD8 T cells in Susac syndrome. Random hexamers were used to reverse transcribe the RNA input (about 0.5 to 1 ug). Via MiXCR, TCRdb re-called the immunoSEQ multiplex PCR reads, giving one row per CDR3 protein. Of approximately 150,000 distinct CDR3 sequences detected, roughly 94% appear once; the ten largest clones hold roughly 0.099%. The sequencing sample was made of CD4+ T cells from PBMCs. These receptors came from a human donor with multiple sclerosis.

This clonotype was counted once. The rearrangement joins TRBV30 to TRBJ1-1; 7 positions match TRBD1. This CDR3 spans 13 amino acids. V was pared by 3 bases and J by 3 bases, with 4 bases of the junction left unmatched. Germline V gene lookup returns CDR1 GTSNPN and CDR2 SVGIG (reference sequence). CDR3: CAWRQTGYTEAFF. The DNA for the CDR3 is TGTGCCTGGAGACAGACAGGGTACACTGAAGCTTTCTTT.

This sequence joins TRBV2 and TRBJ2-1, with D tentatively TRBD1 (6 bases). Trimming took 6 bases from V and 16 from J, leaving 16 bases between them. The germline V gene has CDR1 SNHLY and CDR2 FYNNEI. The CDR3 has 11 residues. The CDR3 DNA reads TGTGCCAGCAGCATGACAGGTGGCTTATTCTTC. Translation gives CASSMTGGLFF.

The rearrangement links TRBV3-1 to TRBJ2-7, with 9 bases lining up with TRBD1. Germline V gene data show CDR1 as LGHDT and CDR2 as YNNKEL (reference sequence). The V segment lost 3 bases and the J segment 3 bases; nucleotides outside the gene matches: 3. The CDR3 spans 14 residues. The CDR3 region has the DNA TGTGCCAGCAGCCAGAGGGACAGGGACTACGAGCAGTACTTC. Translation: CASSQRDRDYEQYF.

The chain has TRBV12-3 or TRBV12-4 and TRBJ2-1; 7 positions agree with TRBD2. The CDR3 covers 15 residues. V shed 3 bases and J 9 bases; nucleotides not matched to a gene: 11. The DNA of the CDR3 is TGTGCCAGCAGTTTTCTTCCGCGGGAGTTAATTGAGCAGTTCTTC. It yields the protein CASSFLPRELIEQFF.

This clonotype occurred a few times. The chain employs TRBV30 and TRBJ2-7, with D hard to call. CDR3 size: 14 residues. Germline V gene lookup returns CDR1 GTSNPN and CDR2 SVGIG (reference sequence). Trimming removed 0 bases from V and 8 bases from J, with 17 bases in between. This CDR3 reads CAWSVPEKVSKQYF. The CDR3 region has the DNA TGTGCCTGGAGTGTACCAGAAAAGGTATCTAAGCAGTACTTC.

The chain links TRBV5-6 to TRBJ1-2; the D gene is possibly TRBD1 (5 bases). The ends were cut back, 0 bases at V and 7 bases at J, with 10 bases in the middle. The CDR3 is 13 amino acids. CDR1 and CDR2 (germline): SGHDT, YYEEEE. The CDR3 bases are TGTGCCAGCAGCTTGGGAATCAGGGTTGGCTACACCTTC. This translates into CASSLGIRVGYTF.

The chain carries TRBV5-4 and TRBJ1-2; D is perhaps TRBD1 (5 bases). V lost 7 bases and J 8 bases, leaving 21 bases between the germline ends. This CDR3 is built from 14 residues. Germline CDR1 reads SGHNT; CDR2 reads YYREEE (reference sequence). The CDR3 DNA reads as TGTGCCAGCGGGACCCCGGACGTTTCAGCGGGCTACACCTTC. It specifies CASGTPDVSAGYTF.

This rearrangement joins TRBV28 to TRBJ2-5; D possibly corresponds to TRBD2 (7 bases). The CDR3 runs 16 residues. In germline, CDR1 is MDHEN, CDR2 SYDVKM. V was clipped by 6 bases and J by 4 bases, with 21 bases between them. The CDR3 region has the DNA TGTGCCAGCAGAACAGAGGGGGGGCTAGTGGGAGAGACCCAGTACTTC. It is translated as CASRTEGGLVGETQYF.

This chain links TRBV3-1 with TRBJ1-2; the D gene is possibly TRBD1 (5 bases). Trimming shortened V by 3 bases and J by 7 bases, and 15 bases separated the two germline ends. Germline V gene lookup returns CDR1 LGHDT and CDR2 YNNKEL (reference sequence). This CDR3 contains 14 residues. The chain's CDR3 is CASSHAGGEGGYTF. The DNA of the CDR3 is TGTGCCAGCAGCCACGCCGGGGGGGAAGGTGGCTACACCTTC.

The chain combines TRBV3-1 with TRBJ2-1; no reliable D call. Germline CDR1 is LGHDT and CDR2 is YNNKEL (reference sequence). V gave up 2 bases and J gave up 6 bases, with 8 bases separating them. This CDR3 contains 13 residues. This CDR3 is CASSQTRANEQFF. The CDR3 nucleotides read TGTGCCAGCAGCCAAACCCGGGCCAATGAGCAGTTCTTC.